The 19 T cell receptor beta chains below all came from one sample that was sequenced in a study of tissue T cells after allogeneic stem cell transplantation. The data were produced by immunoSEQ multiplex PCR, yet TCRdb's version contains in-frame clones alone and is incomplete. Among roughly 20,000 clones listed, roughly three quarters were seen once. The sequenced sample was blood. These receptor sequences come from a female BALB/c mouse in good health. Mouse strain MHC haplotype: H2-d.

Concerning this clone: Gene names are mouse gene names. Incomplete CDR3 DNA: TGTGCCAGCAGCCAAGATAGGACAGGGGGAGACACCCAGTAC. Translating gives CASSQDRTGGDTQY. The whole CDR3 region reads CASSQDRTGGDTQYF. The genes are TRBV5 and TRBJ2-5, with TRBD1 matching 10 bases. The sequence runs out 1 residue before the end of the CDR3; the remainder is reconstructed from the germline J gene. J lost 5 bases, V lost 0 bases, and 2 bases had no gene match. The germline gives CDR1 LGHNA, CDR2 YNLKQL (reference sequence). The CDR3 is 15 residues long.

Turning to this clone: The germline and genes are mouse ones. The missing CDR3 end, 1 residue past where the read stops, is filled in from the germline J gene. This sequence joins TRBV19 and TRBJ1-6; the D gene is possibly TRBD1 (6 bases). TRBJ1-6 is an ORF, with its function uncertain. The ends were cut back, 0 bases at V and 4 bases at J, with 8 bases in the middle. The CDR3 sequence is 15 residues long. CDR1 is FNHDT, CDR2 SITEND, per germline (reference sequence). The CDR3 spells CASSIGGAYNSPLYF. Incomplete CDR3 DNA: TGTGCCAGCAGTATAGGGGGGGCATATAATTCGCCCCTCTAC.

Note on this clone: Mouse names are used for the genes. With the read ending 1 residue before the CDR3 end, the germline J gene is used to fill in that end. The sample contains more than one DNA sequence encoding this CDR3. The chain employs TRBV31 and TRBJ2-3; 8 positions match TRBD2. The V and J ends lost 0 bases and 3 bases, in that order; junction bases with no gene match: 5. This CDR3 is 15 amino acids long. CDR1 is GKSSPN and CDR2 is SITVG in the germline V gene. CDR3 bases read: TGTGCCTGGAGTCTGGGGGGGCGGGGGGCAGAAACGCTGTAT. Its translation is CAWSLGGRGAETLY. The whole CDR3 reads CAWSLGGRGAETLYF.

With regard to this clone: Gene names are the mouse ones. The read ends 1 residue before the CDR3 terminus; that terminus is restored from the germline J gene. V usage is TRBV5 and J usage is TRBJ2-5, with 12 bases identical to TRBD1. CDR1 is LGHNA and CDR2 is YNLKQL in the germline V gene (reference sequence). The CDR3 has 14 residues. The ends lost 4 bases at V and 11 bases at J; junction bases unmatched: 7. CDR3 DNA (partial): TGTGCCAGCAGCCCCAGGGACAGGGGGCTAGACCAGTAC. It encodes CASSPRDRGLDQY. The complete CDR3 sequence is CASSPRDRGLDQYF.

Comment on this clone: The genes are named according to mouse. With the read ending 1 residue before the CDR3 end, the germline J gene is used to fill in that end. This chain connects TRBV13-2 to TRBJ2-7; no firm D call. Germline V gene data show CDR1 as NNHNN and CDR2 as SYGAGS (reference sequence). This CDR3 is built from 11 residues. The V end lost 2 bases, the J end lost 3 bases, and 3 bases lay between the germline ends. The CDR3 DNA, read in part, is TGTGCCAGCGGTGACCTCTATGAACAGTAC. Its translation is CASGDLYEQY. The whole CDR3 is CASGDLYEQYF.

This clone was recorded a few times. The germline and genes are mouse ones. The CDR3 loop reads CASSLGLGGRDEQYF. Partial CDR3 DNA: TGTGCCAGCAGCCTGGGACTGGGGGGGCGCGATGAACAGTAC. This chain links TRBV4 with TRBJ2-7; 14 nucleotides align to TRBD2. The sequenced fragment ends 1 residue before the CDR3 boundary, so the rest is inferred from the germline J gene. Unmatched junction bases numbered 5, after V lost 5 bases and J lost 5 bases. Germline-derived CDR1 and CDR2 are LGHDT and YNNKQL (reference sequence). CDR3 size: 15 residues.

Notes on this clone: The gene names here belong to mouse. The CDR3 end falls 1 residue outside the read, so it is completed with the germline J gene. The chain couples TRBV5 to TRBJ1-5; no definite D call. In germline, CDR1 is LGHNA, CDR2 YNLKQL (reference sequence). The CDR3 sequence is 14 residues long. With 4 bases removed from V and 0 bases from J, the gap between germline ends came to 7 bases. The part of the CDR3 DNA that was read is TGTGCCAGCAGCCCCTCAAATAACAACCAGGCTCCGCTT. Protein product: CASSPSNNNQAPL. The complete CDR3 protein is CASSPSNNNQAPLF.

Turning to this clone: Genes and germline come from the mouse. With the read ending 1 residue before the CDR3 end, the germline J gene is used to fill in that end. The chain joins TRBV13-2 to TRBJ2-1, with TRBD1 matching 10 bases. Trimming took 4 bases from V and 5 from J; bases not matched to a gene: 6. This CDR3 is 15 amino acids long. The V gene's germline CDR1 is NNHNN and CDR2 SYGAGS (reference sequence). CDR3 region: CASGTPGTGDAEQFF. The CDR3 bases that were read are TGTGCCAGCGGTACACCCGGGACAGGGGATGCTGAGCAGTTC.

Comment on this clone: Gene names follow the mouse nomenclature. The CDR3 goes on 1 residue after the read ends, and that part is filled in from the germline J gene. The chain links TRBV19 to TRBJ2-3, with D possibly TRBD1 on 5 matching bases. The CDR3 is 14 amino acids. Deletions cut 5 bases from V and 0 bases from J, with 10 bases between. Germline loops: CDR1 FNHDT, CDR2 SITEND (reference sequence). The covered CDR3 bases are TGTGCCAGCAGGGACAACCCTAGTGCAGAAACGCTGTAT. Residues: CASRDNPSAETLY. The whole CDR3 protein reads CASRDNPSAETLYF. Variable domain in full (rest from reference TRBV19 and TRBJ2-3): GGIITQTPKFLIGQEGQKLTLKCQQNFNHDTMYWYRQDSGKGLRLIYYSITENDLQKGDLSEGYDASREKKSSFSLTVTSAQKNEMAVFLCASRDNPSAETLYFGSGTRLTVL.

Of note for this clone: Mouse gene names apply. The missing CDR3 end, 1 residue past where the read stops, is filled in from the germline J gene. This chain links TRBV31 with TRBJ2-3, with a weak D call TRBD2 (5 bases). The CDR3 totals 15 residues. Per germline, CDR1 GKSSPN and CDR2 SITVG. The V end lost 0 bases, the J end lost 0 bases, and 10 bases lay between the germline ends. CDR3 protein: CAWSLILASAETLYF. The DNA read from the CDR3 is TGTGCCTGGAGTCTCATACTGGCTAGTGCAGAAACGCTGTAT.

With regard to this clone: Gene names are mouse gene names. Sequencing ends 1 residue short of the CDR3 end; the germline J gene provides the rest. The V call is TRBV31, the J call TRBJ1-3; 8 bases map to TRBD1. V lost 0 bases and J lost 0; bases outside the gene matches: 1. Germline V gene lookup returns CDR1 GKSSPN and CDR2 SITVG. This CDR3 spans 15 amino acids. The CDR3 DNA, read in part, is TGTGCCTGGAGTCTCCAGGGGGCTTCTGGAAATACGCTCTAT. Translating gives CAWSLQGASGNTLY. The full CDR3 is CAWSLQGASGNTLYF.

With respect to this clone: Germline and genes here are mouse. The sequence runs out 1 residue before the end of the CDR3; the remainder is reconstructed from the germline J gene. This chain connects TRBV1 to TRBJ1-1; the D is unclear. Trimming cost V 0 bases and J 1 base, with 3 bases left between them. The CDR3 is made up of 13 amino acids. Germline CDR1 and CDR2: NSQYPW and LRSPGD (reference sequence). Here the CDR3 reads CTCSAEGNTEVFF. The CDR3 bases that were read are TGCACCTGCAGTGCAGAAGGAAACACAGAAGTCTTC.

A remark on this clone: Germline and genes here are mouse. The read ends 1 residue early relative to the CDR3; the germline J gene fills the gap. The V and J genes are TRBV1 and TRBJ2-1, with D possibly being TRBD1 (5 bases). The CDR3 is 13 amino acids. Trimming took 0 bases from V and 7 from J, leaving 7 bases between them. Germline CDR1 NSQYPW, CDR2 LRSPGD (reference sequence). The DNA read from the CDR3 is TGCACCTGCAGTGCAGATAGACAGGCTGAGCAGTTC. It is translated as CTCSADRQAEQF. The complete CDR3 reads CTCSADRQAEQFF.

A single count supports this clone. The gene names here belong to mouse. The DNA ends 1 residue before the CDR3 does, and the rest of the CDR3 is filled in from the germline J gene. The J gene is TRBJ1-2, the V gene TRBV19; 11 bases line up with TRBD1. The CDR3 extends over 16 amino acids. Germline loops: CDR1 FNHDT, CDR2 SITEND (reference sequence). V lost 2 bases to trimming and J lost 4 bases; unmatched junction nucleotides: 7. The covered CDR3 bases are TGTGCCAGCAGTATTTGGACAGGGGGCAGGGGCTCCGACTACACC. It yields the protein CASSIWTGGRGSDYT. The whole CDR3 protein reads CASSIWTGGRGSDYTF.

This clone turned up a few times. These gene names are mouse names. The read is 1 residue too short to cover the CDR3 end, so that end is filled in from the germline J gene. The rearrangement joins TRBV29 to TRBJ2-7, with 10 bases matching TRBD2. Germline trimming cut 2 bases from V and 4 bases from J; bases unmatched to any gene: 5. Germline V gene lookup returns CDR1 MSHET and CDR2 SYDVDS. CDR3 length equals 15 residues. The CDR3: CASSLRTGGGYEQYF. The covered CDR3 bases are TGTGCTAGCAGTTTACGCACTGGGGGGGGATATGAACAGTAC.

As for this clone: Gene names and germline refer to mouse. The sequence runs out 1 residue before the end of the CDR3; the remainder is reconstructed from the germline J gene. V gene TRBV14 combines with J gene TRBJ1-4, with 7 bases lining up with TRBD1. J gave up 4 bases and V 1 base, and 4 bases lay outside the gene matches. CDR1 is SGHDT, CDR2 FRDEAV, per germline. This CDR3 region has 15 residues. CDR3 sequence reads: CASSFGDRNNERLFF. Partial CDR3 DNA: TGTGCCAGCAGTTTCGGGGACAGAAACAACGAAAGATTATTT. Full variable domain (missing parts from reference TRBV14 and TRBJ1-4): EAGVTQSPRYAVLQEGQAVSFWCDPISGHDTLYWYQQPRDQGPQLLVYFRDEAVIDNSQLPSDRFSAVRPKGTNSTLKIQSAKQGDTATYLCASSFGDRNNERLFFGHGTKLSVL.

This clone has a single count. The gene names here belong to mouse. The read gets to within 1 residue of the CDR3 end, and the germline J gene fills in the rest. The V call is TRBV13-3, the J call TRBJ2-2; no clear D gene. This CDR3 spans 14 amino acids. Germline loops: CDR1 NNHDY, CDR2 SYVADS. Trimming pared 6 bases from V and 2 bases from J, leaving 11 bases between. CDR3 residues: CASTNPGNTGQLYF. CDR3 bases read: TGTGCCAGCACCAATCCGGGGAACACCGGGCAGCTCTAC.

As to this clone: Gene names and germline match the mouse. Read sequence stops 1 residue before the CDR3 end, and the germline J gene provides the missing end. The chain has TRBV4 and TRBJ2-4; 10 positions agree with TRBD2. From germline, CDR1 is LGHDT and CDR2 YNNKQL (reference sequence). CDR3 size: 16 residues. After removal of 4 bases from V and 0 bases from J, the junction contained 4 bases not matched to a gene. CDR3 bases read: TGTGCCAGCAGCTTCTGGGGGGGCGCGAGTCAAAACACCTTGTAC. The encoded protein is CASSFWGGASQNTLY. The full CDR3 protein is CASSFWGGASQNTLYF.

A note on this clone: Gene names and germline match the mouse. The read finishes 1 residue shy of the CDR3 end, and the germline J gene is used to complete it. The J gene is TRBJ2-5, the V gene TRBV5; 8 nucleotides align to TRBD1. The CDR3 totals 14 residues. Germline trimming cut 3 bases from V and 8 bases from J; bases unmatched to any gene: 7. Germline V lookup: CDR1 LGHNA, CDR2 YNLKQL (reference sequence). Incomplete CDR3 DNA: TGTGCCAGCAGCCACCCGACAGGGGAGGGCACCCAGTAC. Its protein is CASSHPTGEGTQY. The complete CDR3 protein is CASSHPTGEGTQYF.